These T cell receptor beta chains were read from a single sample in a study of immune heterogeneity within non-small cell lung tumors. TCRdb ran MiXCR on the multiplex PCR reads and lists one entry per CDR3 protein. The sample yields approximately 20,000 distinct CDR3 sequences, 25% to 30% seen once. Sample: lung tumor tissue. The source of these receptors is a man in his forties with non-small cell lung cancer. Each CDR3 is given with its conserved first and last residue. A D gene is named only where the DNA matches it firmly. Not every row has a clone size; where given, it reads once, few, many or a size class.

clone_size,d_call,v_call,j_call,cdr3_nt,cdr3_aa
medium-sized,NA,TRBV11-2,TRBJ2-7,TGTGCCAGCAGCCAGGCGAAAGGGACCGAGCAGTACTTC,CASSQAKGTEQYF
NA,NA,TRBV9,TRBJ2-1,TGTACCAGCAGCGTAATGTCCTACAATGAGCAGTTCTTC,CTSSVMSYNEQFF
medium-sized,NA,TRBV6-1,TRBJ2-3,TGTGCCAGCAGTATAACGTTTGGTGGCACAGATACGCAGTATTTT,CASSITFGGTDTQYF
NA,TRBD1,TRBV20-1,TRBJ2-6,TGCAGTGCTAGAGGTCAGGGGGCGACTGGGGCCAACGTCCTGACTTTC,CSARGQGATGANVLTF
few,NA,TRBV14,TRBJ1-5,TGTGCCAGCAGCCCGGACGGTAATCAGCCCCAGCATTTT,CASSPDGNQPQHF
few,NA,TRBV4-1,TRBJ2-3,TGCGCCAGCAGCCAAGGGGGGATTACAGGTACGCAGTATTTT,CASSQGGITGTQYF
medium-sized,TRBD1,TRBV28,TRBJ2-7,TGTGCCAGCAGACTGGGACAGGGGGTCTACGAGCAGTACTTC,CASRLGQGVYEQYF
few,NA,TRBV28,TRBJ2-5,TGTGCCAGCAAACAAGGGTTTGAGACCCAGTACTTC,CASKQGFETQYF
NA,NA,TRBV10-2,TRBJ2-3,TGCGCCAGCAGGTGGGGGGATACGCAGTATTTT,CASRWGDTQYF
NA,TRBD2,TRBV5-6,TRBJ2-7,TGTGCCAGCAGCTCCCCCGGGGGGGAGCCCAACGGGCAGCAGTACTTC,CASSSPGGEPNGQQYF
few,NA,TRBV5-8,TRBJ2-3,TGTGCCAGCAGCTTGGGTACTAGTACTACAGATACGCAGTATTTT,CASSLGTSTTDTQYF
few,TRBD2,TRBV7-8,TRBJ2-1,TGTGCCAGCAAAGGGCGGGAGGGGTTCAATGAGCAGTTCTTC,CASKGREGFNEQFF
few,NA,TRBV7-6,TRBJ1-6,TGTGCCAGCAGCTTAGAGGGGGGAAGGGATTCACCCCTCCACTTT,CASSLEGGRDSPLHF
medium-sized,NA,TRBV7-8,TRBJ1-2,TGTGCCAGCAGCCAGAGGGATGGCTATGGCTACACCTTC,CASSQRDGYGYTF
many,TRBD1,TRBV10-3,TRBJ1-2,TGTGCCACCCGGGACAGGGGGGTAAGCTATGGCTACACCTTC,CATRDRGVSYGYTF
few,NA,TRBV27,TRBJ2-4,TGTGCCAGCAGTTCCAGGGTAGGAAACATTCAGTACTTC,CASSSRVGNIQYF
many,TRBD2,TRBV7-9,TRBJ2-1,TGTGCCAGCAGCCTCAGGAGTAGCGGGAATAATGGTGAGCAGTTCTTC,CASSLRSSGNNGEQFF
medium-sized,NA,TRBV30,TRBJ2-7,TGTGCCTGGAGTGGGGGTCCCCCGAGGGGCGAGCAGTACTTC,CAWSGGPPRGEQYF
few,NA,TRBV6-1,TRBJ1-3,TGTGCCAGCAGTAGAGAGCATCAGGGCTCTGGAAACACCATATATTTT,CASSREHQGSGNTIYF
NA,NA,TRBV9,TRBJ2-7,TGTGCCAGCAGCCGCCAGTTGTCGGGAGCCTACGAGCAGTACTTC,CASSRQLSGAYEQYF
many,TRBD1,TRBV20-1,TRBJ2-7,TGCAGTGCAACCGTACAGGGGGCTCAAGGTGAGCAGTACTTC,CSATVQGAQGEQYF
many,TRBD1,TRBV12-3/TRBV12-4,TRBJ1-6,TGTGCCAGCAGTTTAGCGGGGACAGGGAACTCACCCCTCCACTTT,CASSLAGTGNSPLHF
NA,TRBD2,TRBV4-1,TRBJ2-1,TGCGCCAGCAGCCGTACGCGGGGGTCGTATGAGCAGTTCTTC,CASSRTRGSYEQFF
medium-sized,NA,TRBV18,TRBJ1-2,TGTGCCAGCTCACCGGGGTCTAACTATGGCTACACCTTC,CASSPGSNYGYTF